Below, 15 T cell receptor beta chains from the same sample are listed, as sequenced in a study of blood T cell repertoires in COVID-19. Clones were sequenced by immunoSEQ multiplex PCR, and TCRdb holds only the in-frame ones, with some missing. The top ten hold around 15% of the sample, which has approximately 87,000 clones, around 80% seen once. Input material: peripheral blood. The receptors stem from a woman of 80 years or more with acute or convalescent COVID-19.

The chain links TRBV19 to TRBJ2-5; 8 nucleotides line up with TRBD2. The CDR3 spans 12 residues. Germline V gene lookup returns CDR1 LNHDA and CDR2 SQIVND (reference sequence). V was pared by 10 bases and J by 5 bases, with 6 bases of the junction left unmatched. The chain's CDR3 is CATAPGGETQYF. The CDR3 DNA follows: TGTGCCACAGCCCCGGGGGGGGAGACCCAGTACTTC.

In nucleotides, the CDR3 is TGCAGTGCTAGCGGAGGCGGCGAGCAGTACTTC. It specifies CSASGGGEQYF. This chain connects TRBV20-1 to TRBJ2-7; weak D call: TRBD2 (5 bases). The CDR3 loop spans 11 amino acids. Germline CDR1 and CDR2: DFQATT and SNEGSKA (reference sequence). Trimming took 3 bases from V and 6 from J, leaving 9 bases between them.

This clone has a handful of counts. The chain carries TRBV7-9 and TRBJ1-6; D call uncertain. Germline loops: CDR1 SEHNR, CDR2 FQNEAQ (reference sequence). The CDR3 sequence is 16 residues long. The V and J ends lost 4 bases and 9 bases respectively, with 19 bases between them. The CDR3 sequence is CASSSSLGREGSPLHF. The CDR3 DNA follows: TGTGCCAGCAGCTCTAGCTTGGGTCGGGAAGGTTCACCCCTCCACTTT.

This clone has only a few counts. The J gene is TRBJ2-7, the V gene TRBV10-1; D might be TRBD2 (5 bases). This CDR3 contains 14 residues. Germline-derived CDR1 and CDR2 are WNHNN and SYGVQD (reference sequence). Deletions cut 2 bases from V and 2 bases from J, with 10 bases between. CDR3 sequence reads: CASSEAGAPYEQYF. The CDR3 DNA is TGCGCCAGCAGTGAGGCGGGTGCTCCCTACGAGCAGTACTTC.

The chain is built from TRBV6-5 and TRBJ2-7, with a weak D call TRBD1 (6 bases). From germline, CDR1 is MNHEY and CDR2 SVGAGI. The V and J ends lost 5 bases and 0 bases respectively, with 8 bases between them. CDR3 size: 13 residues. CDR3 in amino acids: CASSRQVSYEQYF. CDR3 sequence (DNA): TGTGCCAGCAGTAGACAGGTCTCCTACGAGCAGTACTTC.

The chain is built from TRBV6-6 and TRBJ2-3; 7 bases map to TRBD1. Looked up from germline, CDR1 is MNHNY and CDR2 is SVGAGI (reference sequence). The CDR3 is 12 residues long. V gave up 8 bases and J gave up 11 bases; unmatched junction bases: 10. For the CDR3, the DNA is TGTGCCAGCCATCTCTCGGGACAGAGGCAGTATTTT. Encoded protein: CASHLSGQRQYF.

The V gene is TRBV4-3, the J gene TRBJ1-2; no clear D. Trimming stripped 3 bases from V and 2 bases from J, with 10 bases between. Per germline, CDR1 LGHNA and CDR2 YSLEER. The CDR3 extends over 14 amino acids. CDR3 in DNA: TGCGCCAGCAGCCATATAACGGGGAACTATGGCTACACCTTC. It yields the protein CASSHITGNYGYTF.

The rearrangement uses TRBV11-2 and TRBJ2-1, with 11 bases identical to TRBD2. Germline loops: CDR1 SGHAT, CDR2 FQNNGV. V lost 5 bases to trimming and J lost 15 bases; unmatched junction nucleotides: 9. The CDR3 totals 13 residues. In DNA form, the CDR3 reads TGTGCCAGCAGCCTTAGCGGGGGGGCTGGTCTGTTCTTC. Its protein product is CASSLSGGAGLFF.

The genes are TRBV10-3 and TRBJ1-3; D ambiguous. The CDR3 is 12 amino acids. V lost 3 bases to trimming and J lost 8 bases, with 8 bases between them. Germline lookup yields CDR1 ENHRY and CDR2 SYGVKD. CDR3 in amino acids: CAISDYSDTIYF. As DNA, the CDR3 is TGTGCCATCAGTGATTATAGCGACACCATATATTTT.

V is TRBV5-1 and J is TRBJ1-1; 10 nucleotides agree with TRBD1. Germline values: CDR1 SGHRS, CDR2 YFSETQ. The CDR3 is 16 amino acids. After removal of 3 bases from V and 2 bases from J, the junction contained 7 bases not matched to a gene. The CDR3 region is CASSSGTGEKNTEAFF. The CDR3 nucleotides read TGCGCCAGCAGCTCTGGGACAGGGGAGAAAAACACTGAAGCTTTCTTT. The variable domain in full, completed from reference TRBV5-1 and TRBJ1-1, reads KAGVTQTPRYLIKTRGQQVTLSCSPISGHRSVSWYQQTPGQGLQFLFEYFSETQRNKGNFPGRFSGRQFSNSRSEMNVSTLELGDSALYLCASSSGTGEKNTEAFFGQGTRLTVV.

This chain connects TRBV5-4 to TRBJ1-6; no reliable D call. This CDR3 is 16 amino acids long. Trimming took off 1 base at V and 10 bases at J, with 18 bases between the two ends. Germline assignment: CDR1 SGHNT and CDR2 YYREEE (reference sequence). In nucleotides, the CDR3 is TGTGCCAGCAGCTTGCCCTCGGGAGCTGGGAACTCACCCCTCCACTTT. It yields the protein CASSLPSGAGNSPLHF.

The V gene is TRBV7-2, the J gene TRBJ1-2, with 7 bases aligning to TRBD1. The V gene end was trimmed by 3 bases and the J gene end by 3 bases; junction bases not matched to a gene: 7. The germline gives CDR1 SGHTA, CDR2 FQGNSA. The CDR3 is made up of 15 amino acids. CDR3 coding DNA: TGTGCCAGCAGCTTCCCGGCAGGGGGAGACTATGGCTACACCTTC. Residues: CASSFPAGGDYGYTF.

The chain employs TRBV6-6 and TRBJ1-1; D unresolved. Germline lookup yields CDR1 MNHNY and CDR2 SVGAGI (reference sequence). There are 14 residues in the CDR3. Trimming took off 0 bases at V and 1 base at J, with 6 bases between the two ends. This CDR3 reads CASSYSSQNTEAFF. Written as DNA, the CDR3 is TGTGCCAGCAGTTACTCGAGTCAGAACACTGAAGCTTTCTTT.

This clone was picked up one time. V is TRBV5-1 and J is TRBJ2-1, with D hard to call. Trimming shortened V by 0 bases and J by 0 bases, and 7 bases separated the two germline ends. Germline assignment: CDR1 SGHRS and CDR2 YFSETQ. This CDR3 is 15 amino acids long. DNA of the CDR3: TGCGCCAGCAGCTTGGGTGTCAGCTCCTACAATGAGCAGTTCTTC. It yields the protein CASSLGVSSYNEQFF.

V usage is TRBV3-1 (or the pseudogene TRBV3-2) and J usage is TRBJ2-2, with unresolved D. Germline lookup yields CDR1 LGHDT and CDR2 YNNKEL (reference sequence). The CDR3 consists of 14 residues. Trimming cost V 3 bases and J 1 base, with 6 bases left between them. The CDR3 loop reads CASSQGLNTGELFF. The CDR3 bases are TGTGCCAGCAGCCAGGGCCTGAACACCGGGGAGCTGTTTTTT.